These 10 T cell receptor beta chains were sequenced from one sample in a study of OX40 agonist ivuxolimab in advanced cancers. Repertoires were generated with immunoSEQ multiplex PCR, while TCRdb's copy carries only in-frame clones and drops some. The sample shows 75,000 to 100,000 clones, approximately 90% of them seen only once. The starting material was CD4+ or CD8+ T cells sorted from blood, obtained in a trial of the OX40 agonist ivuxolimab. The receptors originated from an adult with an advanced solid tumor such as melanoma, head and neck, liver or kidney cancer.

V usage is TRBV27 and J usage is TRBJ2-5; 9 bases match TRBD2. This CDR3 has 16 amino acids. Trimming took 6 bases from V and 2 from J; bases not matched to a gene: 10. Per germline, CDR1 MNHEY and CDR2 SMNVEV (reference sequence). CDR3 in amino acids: CASRKTWAGGQETQYF. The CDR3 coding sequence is TGTGCCAGCAGGAAGACTTGGGCGGGAGGGCAAGAGACCCAGTACTTC.

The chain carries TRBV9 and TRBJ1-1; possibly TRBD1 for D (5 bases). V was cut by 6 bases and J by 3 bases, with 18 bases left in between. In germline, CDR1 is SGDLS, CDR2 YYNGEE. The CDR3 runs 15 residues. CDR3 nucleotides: TGTGCCAGCAAAACTGGAACCGGGACGGACACTGAAGCTTTCTTT. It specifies CASKTGTGTDTEAFF.

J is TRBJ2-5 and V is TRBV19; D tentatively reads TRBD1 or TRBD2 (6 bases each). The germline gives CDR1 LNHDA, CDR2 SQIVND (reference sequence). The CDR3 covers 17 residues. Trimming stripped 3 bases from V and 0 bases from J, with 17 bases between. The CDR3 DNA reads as TGTGCCAGTAGTATTGGGGGAGGCACAGGGAACCAAGAGACCCAGTACTTC. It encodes CASSIGGGTGNQETQYF.

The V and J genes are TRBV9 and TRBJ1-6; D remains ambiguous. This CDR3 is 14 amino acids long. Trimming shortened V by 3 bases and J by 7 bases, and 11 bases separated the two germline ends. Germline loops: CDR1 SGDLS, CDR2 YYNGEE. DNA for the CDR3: TGTGCCAGCAGCGCCGGGCCAGAAAATTCACCCCTCCACTTT. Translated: CASSAGPENSPLHF.

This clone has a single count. CDR3 nucleotides: TGCGCCAGCAGCCAAGATTTGGCAGGGAACGGCTACACCTTC. This sequence encodes CASSQDLAGNGYTF. The rearrangement uses TRBV4-3 and TRBJ1-2, with D perhaps TRBD1 (5 bases). Germline-derived CDR1 and CDR2 are LGHNA and YSLEER. Deletions cut 0 bases from V and 8 bases from J, with 13 bases between. The CDR3 consists of 14 residues.

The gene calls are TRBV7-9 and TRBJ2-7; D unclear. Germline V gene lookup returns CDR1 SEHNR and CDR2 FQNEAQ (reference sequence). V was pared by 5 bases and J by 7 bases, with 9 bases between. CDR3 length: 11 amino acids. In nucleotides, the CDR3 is TGTGCCAGCAGCACCGTGGGAGAGCAGTACTTC. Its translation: CASSTVGEQYF.

Here the CDR3 reads CASSLEGGGYGYTF. DNA for the CDR3: TGCGCCAGCAGCTTGGAAGGCGGGGGCTATGGCTACACCTTC. The chain combines TRBV5-1 with TRBJ1-2; maybe TRBD1 (5 bases). Per germline, CDR1 SGHRS and CDR2 YFSETQ. V was trimmed by 0 bases and J by 4 bases, leaving 10 bases between them. The CDR3 contains 14 residues.

The CDR3 sequence is CASSLLTGLGYNEQFF. In nucleotides, the CDR3 is TGTGCCAGCAGCTTACTAACAGGGCTTGGGTACAATGAGCAGTTCTTC. The chain is built from TRBV7-9 and TRBJ2-1, with D maybe TRBD1 (6 bases). V lost 2 bases to trimming and J lost 4 bases, with 15 bases between them. Germline V lookup: CDR1 SEHNR, CDR2 FQNEAQ (reference sequence). CDR3 length equals 16 residues. The entire variable domain, with the rest obtained from reference TRBV7-9 and TRBJ2-1, is as follows: DTGVSQNPRHKITKRGQNVTFRCDPISEHNRLYWYRQTLGQGPEFLTYFQNEAQLEKSRLLSDRFSAERPKGSFSTLEIQRTEQGDSAMYLCASSLLTGLGYNEQFFGPGTRLTVL.

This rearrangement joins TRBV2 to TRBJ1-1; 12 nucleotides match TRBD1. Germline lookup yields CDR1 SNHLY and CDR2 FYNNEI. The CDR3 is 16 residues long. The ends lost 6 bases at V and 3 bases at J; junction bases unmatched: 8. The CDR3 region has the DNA TGTGCCAGCAGGATGGGTGGGACAGGGGGCCACACTGAAGCTTTCTTT. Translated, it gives CASRMGGTGGHTEAFF.

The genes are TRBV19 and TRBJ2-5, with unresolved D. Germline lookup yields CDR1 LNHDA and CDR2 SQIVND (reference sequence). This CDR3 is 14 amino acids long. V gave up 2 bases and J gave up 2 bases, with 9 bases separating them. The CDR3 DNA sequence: TGTGCCAGTAGTATAAGCCAGAGTCAAGAGACCCAGTACTTC. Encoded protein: CASSISQSQETQYF. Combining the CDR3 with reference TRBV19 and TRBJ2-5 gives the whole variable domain DGGITQSPKYLFRKEGQNVTLSCEQNLNHDAMYWYRQDPGQGLRLIYYSQIVNDFQKGDIAEGYSVSREKKESFPLTVTSAQKNPTAFYLCASSISQSQETQYFGPGTRLLVL.